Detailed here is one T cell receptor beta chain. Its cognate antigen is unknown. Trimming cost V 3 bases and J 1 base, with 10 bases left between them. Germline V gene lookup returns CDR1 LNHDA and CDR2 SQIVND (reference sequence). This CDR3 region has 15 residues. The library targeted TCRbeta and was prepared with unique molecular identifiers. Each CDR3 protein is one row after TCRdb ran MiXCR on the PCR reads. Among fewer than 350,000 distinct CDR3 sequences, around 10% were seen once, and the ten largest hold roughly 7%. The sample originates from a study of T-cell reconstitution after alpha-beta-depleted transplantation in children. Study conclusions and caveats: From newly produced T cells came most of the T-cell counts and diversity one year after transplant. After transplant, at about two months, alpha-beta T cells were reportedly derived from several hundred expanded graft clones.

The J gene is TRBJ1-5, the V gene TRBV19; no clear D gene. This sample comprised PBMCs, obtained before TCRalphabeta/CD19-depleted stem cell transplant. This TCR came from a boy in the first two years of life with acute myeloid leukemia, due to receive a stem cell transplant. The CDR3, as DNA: TGTGCCAGTAGTATCGGGGTCAACAGCAATCAGCCCCAGCATTTT. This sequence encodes CASSIGVNSNQPQHF.